The entry below describes one TCR beta chain. The data were obtained in a study of blood T cell repertoires in COVID-19. As for the study in general: There were acute and convalescent COVID-19 samples, and they came from the United States, Italy and Spain. T cells, B-cell-depleted T cells, or PBMCs supplied cDNA or gDNA.

Original handling: Reference gene primer amplification gave nucleated cell count estimates. Produced via immunoSEQ multiplex PCR; TCRdb's table is partial and in-frame only. That table supplies the V and J calls and clone size; D and trimming were determined from the DNA. The sample consists of roughly 83,000 clones, more than 85% of them appearing once. Trimming cost V 2 bases and J 9 bases, with 10 bases left between them. The CDR3 extends over 12 amino acids. Germline CDR1 and CDR2: SGHNT and YENEEA. The V and J genes are TRBV11-3 and TRBJ1-1, with D possibly TRBD1 on 5 matching bases. This TCR was recovered from a man older than 75 with active or convalescent COVID-19. The sample comprised peripheral blood. The CDR3 loop is CASSLKQGQAFF. The CDR3 DNA follows: TGTGCCAGCAGCTTAAAGCAGGGTCAAGCTTTCTTT.